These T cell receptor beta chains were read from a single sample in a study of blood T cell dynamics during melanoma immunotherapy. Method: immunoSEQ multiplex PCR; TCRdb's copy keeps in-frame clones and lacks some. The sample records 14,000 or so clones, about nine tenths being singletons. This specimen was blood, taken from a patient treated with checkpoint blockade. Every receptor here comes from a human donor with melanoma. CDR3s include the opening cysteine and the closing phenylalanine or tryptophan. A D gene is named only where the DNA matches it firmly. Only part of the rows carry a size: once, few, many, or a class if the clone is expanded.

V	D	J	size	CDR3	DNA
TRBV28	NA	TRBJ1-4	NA	CASRVATNEKLFF	TGTGCTTCCCGGGTTGCAACTAATGAAAAACTGTTTTTT
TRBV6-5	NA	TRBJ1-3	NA	CASSYSGSGNTIYF	TGTGCCAGCAGTTACTCAGGGTCTGGAAACACCATATATTTT
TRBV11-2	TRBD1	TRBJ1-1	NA	CASSSGQGTEAFF	TGTGCCAGCAGCTCGGGACAGGGGACTGAAGCTTTCTTT
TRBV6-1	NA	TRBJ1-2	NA	CASSTDGYTF	TGTGCCAGCAGTACGGATGGCTACACCTTC
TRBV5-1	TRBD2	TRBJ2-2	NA	CASSLSGGAETGELFF	TGCGCCAGCAGCCTTTCCGGGGGGGCGGAAACCGGGGAGCTGTTTTTT
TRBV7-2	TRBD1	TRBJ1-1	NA	CASSADRDRVEAFF	TGTGCCAGCAGCGCGGACAGGGACAGGGTTGAAGCTTTCTTT
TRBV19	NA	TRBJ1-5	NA	CASSSPGGAPNQPQHF	TGTGCCAGTAGTTCCCCGGGGGGGGCCCCCAATCAGCCCCAGCATTTT
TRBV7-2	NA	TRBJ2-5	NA	CASSLSMGTETQYF	TGTGCCAGCAGCTTATCGATGGGGACAGAGACCCAGTACTTC
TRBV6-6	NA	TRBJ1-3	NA	CASTTTGSGNTIYF	TGTGCCAGCACAACGACTGGGTCTGGAAACACCATATATTTT
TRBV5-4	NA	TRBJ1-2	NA	CASSLGGGDYGYTF	TGTGCCAGCAGCTTGGGAGGGGGGGACTATGGCTACACCTTC
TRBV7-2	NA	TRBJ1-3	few	CASSRTWAPSSGNTIYF	TGTGCCAGCAGCCGCACTTGGGCCCCCTCATCTGGAAACACCATATATTTT
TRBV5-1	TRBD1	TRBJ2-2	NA	CASSPRGQHGELFF	TGCGCCAGCAGCCCGAGGGGACAGCACGGGGAGCTGTTTTTT
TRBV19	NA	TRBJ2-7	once	CASLDTNSYEQYF	TGTGCCAGTCTTGACACGAACTCCTACGAGCAGTACTTC
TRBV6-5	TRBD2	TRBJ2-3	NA	CASRGLADTQYF	TGTGCCAGCAGAGGACTAGCGGATACGCAGTATTTT
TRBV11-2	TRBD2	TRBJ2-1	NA	CASSSGLAEHYNEQFF	TGTGCCAGCAGCTCGGGACTAGCGGAACACTACAATGAGCAGTTCTTC
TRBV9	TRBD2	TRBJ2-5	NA	CASSEGLAGASETQYF	TGTGCCAGCAGCGAGGGACTAGCGGGGGCGTCGGAGACCCAGTACTTC
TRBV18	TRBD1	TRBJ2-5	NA	CASSPGTGGWETQYF	TGTGCCAGCTCACCAGGGACAGGGGGCTGGGAGACCCAGTACTTC
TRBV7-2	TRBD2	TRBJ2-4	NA	CASSLGQGSGVAKNIQYF	TGTGCCAGCAGCCTCGGCCAGGGAAGCGGGGTAGCCAAAAACATTCAGTACTTC
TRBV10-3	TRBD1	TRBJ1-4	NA	CAIRDTGGLNEKLFF	TGTGCCATCAGGGATACAGGGGGCCTTAATGAAAAACTGTTTTTT
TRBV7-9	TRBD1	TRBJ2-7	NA	CASSTRQGADEQYF	TGTGCCAGCAGCACCCGACAGGGGGCAGACGAGCAGTACTTC
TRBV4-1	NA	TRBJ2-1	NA	CASSGGASNEQFF	TGCGCCAGCAGCGGGGGGGCTTCCAATGAGCAGTTCTTC
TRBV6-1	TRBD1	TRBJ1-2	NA	CASSPNGQGAQGYTF	TGTGCCAGCAGCCCCAACGGGCAGGGGGCGCAGGGCTACACCTTC
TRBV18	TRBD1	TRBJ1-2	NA	CASSPGQALYGYTF	TGTGCCAGCTCGCCTGGACAGGCCCTCTATGGCTACACCTTC
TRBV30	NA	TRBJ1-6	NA	CAWSVVEYNSPLHF	TGTGCCTGGAGTGTCGTAGAGTATAATTCACCCCTCCACTTT
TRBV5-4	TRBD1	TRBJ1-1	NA	CASSSTGGDTEAFF	TGTGCCAGCAGCTCGACAGGGGGCGACACTGAAGCTTTCTTT
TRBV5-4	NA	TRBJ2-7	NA	CASSLGGRYEQYF	TGTGCCAGCAGCTTGGGGGGGCGCTACGAGCAGTACTTC
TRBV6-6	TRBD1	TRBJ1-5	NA	CASSYTGANQLQHF	TGTGCCAGCAGTTACACAGGGGCCAACCAGCTCCAGCATTTT
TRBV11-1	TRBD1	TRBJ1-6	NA	CASSSTGSDSPLHF	TGTGCCAGCAGCTCGACAGGGTCGGATTCACCCCTCCACTTT
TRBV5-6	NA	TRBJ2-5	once	CASSLVGAWETQYF	TGTGCCAGCAGCTTGGTGGGGGCTTGGGAGACCCAGTACTTC
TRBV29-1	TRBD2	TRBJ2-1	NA	CSVLLAGAYNEQFF	TGCAGCGTCCTACTAGCGGGGGCGTACAATGAGCAGTTCTTC
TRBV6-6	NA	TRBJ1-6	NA	CASSPEYNSPLHF	TGTGCCAGCAGCCCCGAGTATAATTCACCCCTCCACTTT
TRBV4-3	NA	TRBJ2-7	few	CASSQDLGVPREQYF	TGCGCCAGCAGCCAAGATCTTGGGGTCCCCCGGGAGCAGTACTTC
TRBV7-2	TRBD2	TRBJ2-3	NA	CASSRGLGQGYPQYF	TGTGCCAGCAGCCGTGGACTAGGCCAAGGGTATCCGCAGTATTTT
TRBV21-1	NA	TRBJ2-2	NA	CASRAGAGELFF	TGTGCCAGCAGGGCGGGGGCCGGGGAGCTGTTTTTT
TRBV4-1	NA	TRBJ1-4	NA	CASSQEGGLGEKLFF	TGCGCCAGCAGCCAAGAGGGGGGCCTTGGTGAAAAACTGTTTTTT
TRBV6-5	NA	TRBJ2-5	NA	CASSLQGRRTQYF	TGTGCCAGCAGTTTACAGGGGAGGAGGACCCAGTACTTC
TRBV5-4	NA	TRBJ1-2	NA	CASSLAGRDFGYTF	TGTGCCAGCAGCTTGGCCGGCAGGGACTTTGGCTACACCTTC
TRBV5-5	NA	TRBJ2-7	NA	CASSLARGYEQYF	TGTGCCAGCAGCTTAGCCAGGGGCTACGAGCAGTACTTC
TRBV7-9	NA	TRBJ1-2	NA	CASSLEGDRAAYGYTF	TGTGCCAGCAGCTTAGAAGGTGACAGAGCGGCTTATGGCTACACCTTC
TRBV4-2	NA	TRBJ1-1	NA	CASSPLIVQANTEAFF	TGTGCCAGCAGCCCACTCATCGTGCAGGCGAACACTGAAGCTTTCTTT
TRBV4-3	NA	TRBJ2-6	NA	CASSQRGPGANVLTF	TGCGCCAGCAGCCAACGGGGGCCTGGGGCCAACGTCCTGACTTTC
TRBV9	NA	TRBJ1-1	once	CASSVQGDRMNTEAFF	TGTGCCAGCAGCGTCCAAGGTGATAGGATGAACACTGAAGCTTTCTTT
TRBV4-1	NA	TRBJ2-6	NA	CASSPTGTGNVLTF	TGCGCCAGCAGCCCCACCGGGACCGGGAACGTCCTGACTTTC
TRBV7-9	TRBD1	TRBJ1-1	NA	CASRSGTGGIEAFF	TGTGCCAGCAGATCCGGGACAGGGGGGATTGAAGCTTTCTTT
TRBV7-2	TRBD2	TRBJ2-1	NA	CAVERGVYNEQFF	TGTGCCGTGGAGCGGGGGGTCTACAATGAGCAGTTCTTC
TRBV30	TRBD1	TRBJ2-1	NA	CAWRDNRGSYNEQFF	TGTGCCTGGAGAGACAACAGGGGCTCCTACAATGAGCAGTTCTTC
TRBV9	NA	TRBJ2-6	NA	CASSVDRQQAGANVLTF	TGTGCCAGCAGCGTAGACCGGCAACAGGCTGGGGCCAACGTCCTGACTTTC
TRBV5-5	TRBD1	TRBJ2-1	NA	CASSPGTGNEQFF	TGTGCCAGCAGCCCAGGGACAGGGAATGAGCAGTTCTTC
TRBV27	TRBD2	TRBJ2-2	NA	CASSLLLADTGELFF	TGTGCCAGCAGTTTATTGCTAGCGGACACCGGGGAGCTGTTTTTT